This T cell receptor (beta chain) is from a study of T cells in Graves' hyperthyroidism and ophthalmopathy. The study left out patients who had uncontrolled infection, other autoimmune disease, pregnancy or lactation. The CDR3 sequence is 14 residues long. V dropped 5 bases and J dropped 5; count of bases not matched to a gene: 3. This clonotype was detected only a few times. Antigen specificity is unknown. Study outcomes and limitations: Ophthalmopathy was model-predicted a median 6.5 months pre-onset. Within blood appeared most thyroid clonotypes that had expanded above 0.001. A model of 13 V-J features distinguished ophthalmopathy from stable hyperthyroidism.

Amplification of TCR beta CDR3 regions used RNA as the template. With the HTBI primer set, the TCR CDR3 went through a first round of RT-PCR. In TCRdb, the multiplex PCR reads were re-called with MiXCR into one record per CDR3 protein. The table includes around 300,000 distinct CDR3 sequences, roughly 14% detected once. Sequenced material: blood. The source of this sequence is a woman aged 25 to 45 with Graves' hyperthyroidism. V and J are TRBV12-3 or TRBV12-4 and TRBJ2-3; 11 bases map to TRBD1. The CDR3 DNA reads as TGTGCCAGCAGTGGGACAGGGGGGAAAGATACGCAGTATTTT. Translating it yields CASSGTGGKDTQYF.